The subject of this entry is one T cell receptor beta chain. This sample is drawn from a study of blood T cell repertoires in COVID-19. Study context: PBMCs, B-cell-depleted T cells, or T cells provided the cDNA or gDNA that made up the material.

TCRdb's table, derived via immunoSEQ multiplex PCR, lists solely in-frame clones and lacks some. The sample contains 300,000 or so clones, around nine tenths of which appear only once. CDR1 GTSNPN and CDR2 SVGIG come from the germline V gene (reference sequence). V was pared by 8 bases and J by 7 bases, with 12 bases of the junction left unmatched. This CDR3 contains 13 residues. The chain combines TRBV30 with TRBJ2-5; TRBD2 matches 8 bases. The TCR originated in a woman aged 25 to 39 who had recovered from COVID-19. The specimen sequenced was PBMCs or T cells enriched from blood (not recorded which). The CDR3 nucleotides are TGTGCCCACAAGACGGGGGGGACGAGGACCCAGTACTTC. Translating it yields CAHKTGGTRTQYF.